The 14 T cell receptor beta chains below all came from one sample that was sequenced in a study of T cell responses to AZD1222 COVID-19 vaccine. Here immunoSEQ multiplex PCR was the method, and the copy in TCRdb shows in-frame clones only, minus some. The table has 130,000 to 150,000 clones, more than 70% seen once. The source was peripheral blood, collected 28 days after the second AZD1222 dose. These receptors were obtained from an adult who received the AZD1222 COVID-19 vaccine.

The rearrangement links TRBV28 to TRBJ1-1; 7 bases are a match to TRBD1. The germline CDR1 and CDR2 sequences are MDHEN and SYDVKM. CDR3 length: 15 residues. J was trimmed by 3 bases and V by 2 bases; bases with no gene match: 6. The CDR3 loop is CASSLATGIHTEAFF. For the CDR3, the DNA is TGTGCCAGCAGTTTAGCGACAGGGATCCACACTGAAGCTTTCTTT.

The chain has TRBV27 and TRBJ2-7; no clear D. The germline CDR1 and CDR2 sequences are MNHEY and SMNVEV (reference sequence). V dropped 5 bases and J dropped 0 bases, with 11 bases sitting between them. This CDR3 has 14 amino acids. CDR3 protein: CASSTLPTSYEQYF. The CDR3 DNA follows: TGTGCCAGCAGTACCCTCCCCACCTCCTACGAGCAGTACTTC.

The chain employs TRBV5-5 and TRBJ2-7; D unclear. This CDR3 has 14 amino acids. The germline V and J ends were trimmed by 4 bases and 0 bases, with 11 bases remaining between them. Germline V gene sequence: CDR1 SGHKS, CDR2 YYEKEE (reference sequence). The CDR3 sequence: CASSRSPGSYEQYF. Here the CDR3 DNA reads TGTGCCAGCAGCCGGTCACCCGGCTCCTACGAGCAGTACTTC.

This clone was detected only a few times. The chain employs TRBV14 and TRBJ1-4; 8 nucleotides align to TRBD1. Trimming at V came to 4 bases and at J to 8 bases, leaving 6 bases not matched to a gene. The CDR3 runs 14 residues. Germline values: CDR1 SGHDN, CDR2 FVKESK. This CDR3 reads CASSPTGVEEKLFF. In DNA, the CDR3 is TGTGCCAGCAGCCCGACAGGGGTAGAGGAAAAACTGTTTTTT.

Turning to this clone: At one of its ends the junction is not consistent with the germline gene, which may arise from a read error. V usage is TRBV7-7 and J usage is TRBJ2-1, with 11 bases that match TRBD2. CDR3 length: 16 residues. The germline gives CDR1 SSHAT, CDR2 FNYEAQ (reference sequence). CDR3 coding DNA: TGTGCTAGCAGCTTAGGGTCACTAGCGGGAGCCGATGAGCAGTTCTTC. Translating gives CASSLGSLAGADEQFF.

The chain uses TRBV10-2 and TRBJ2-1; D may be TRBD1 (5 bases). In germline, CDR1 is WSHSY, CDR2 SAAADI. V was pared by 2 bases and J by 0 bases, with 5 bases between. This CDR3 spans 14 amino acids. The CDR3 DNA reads TGCGCCAGCAGTGAGCAGGGCTCCTACAATGAGCAGTTCTTC. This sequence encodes CASSEQGSYNEQFF.

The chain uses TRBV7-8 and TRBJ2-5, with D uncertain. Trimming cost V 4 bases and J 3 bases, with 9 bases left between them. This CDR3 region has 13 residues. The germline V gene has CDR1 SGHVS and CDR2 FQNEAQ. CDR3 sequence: CASSSEPEETQYF. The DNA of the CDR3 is TGTGCCAGCAGCTCCGAACCCGAAGAGACCCAGTACTTC.

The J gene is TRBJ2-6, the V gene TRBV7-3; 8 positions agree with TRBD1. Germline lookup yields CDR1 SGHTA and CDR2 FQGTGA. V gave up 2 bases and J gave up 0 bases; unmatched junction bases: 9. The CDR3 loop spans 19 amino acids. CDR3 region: CASSLYSGTGRSGANVLTF. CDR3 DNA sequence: TGTGCCAGCAGCTTATATTCGGGGACAGGCCGCTCTGGGGCCAACGTCCTGACTTTC.

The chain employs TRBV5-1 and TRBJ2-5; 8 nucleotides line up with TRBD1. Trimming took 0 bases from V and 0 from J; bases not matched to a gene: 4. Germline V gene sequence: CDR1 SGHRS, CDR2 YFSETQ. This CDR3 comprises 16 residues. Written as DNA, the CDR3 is TGCGCCAGCAGCTTGGGACAGGGGATAAACCAAGAGACCCAGTACTTC. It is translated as CASSLGQGINQETQYF. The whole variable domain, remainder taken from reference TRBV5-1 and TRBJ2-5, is KAGVTQTPRYLIKTRGQQVTLSCSPISGHRSVSWYQQTPGQGLQFLFEYFSETQRNKGNFPGRFSGRQFSNSRSEMNVSTLELGDSALYLCASSLGQGINQETQYFGPGTRLLVL.

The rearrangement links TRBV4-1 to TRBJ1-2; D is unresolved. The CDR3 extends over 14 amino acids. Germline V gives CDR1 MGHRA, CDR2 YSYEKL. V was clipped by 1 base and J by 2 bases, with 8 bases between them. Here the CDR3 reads CASSQVGLNYGYTF. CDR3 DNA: TGCGCCAGCAGCCAAGTAGGGTTGAACTATGGCTACACCTTC.

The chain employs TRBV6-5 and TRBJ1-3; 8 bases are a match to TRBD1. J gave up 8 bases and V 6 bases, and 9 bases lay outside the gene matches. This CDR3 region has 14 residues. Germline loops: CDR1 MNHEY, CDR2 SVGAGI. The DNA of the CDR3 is TGTGCCAGCAGGACAGGGGCTAATGAGTACACCATATATTTT. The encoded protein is CASRTGANEYTIYF.

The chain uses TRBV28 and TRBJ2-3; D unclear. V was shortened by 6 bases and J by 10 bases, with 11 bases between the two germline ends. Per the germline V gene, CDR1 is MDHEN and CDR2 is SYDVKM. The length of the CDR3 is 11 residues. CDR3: CASSTPPAQYF. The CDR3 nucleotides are TGTGCCAGCAGCACCCCACCTGCGCAGTATTTT. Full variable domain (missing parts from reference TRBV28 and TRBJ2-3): DVKVTQSSRYLVKRTGEKVFLECVQDMDHENMFWYRQDPGLGLRLIYFSYDVKMKEKGDIPEGYSVSREKKERFSLILESASTNQTSMYLCASSTPPAQYFGPGTRLTVL.

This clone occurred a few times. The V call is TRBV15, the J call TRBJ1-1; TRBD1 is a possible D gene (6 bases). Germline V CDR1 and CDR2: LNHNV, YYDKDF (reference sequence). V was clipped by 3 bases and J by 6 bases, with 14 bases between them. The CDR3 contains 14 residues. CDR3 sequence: CATSSYYREPEAFF. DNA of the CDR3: TGTGCCACCAGCAGCTATTACAGGGAACCTGAAGCTTTCTTT. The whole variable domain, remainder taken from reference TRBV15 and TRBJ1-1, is DAMVIQNPRYQVTQFGKPVTLSCSQTLNHNVMYWYQQKSSQAPKLLFHYYDKDFNNEADTPDNFQSRRPNTSFCFLDIRSPGLGDTAMYLCATSSYYREPEAFFGQGTRLTVV.

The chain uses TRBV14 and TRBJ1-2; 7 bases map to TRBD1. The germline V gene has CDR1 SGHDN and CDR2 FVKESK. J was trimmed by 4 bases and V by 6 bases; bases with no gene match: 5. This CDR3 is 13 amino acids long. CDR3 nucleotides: TGTGCCAGCAGTCCGGGGACAGTCTATGGCTACACCTTC. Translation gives CASSPGTVYGYTF.